This T cell receptor (beta chain) was retrieved from a study of beta chain features in type 1 diabetes. Study in general: Cell yields, age and gender were similar between patients and healthy donors. Findings and caveats of the study: PCR might favor shorter templates, but any such skew would affect patients and controls equally. Cells that show high TCR expression could be over-represented by cDNA sequencing. There was a moderate but significant shortening of TCRB CDR3s in all four CD4+ subsets of Type 1 diabetes patients.

This clone showed up just a few times. Its antigen is undetermined. Trimming removed 2 bases from V and 8 bases from J; junction bases left unmatched: 5. Germline-derived CDR1 and CDR2 are LNHNV and YYDKDF (reference sequence). The CDR3 has 16 amino acids. Expressed TCRB transcripts were sequenced after all isolated RNA was converted to cDNA. Only in-frame clones appear in the TCRdb table, and some are missing; sequencing was by immunoSEQ multiplex PCR. The sample consists of tens of thousands of clones, approximately 52% of them appearing once. This TCR was recovered from a woman in her thirties or forties with type 1 diabetes. The chain employs TRBV15 and TRBJ2-1, with 14 nucleotides matching TRBD2. Sequenced sample: Tregs from blood. The CDR3 sequence: CATSRKRLAGGDEQFF. CDR3 sequence (DNA): TGTGCCACCAGCAGAAAAAGACTAGCGGGAGGGGATGAGCAGTTCTTC.